These 21 T cell receptor beta chains were sequenced from one sample in a study of shared clonotypes between healthy human individuals (dated by TCRdb to 2019 to 2021). CD8 naive samples were obtained by positive selection for CCR7 among CD45RO-negative cells, yielding a CD45RA+CCR7+ population from which TemRA cells were excluded. The library was built by means of the immunoSEQ multiplex PCR assay. TCRdb provides this immuneACCESS table in a form limited to in-frame rearrangements. Some clones are lacking; in checked studies, under half of them reflect an unresolved V gene, and why the rest are absent is not known. This sample is represented by over 2 million clones; about 95% of them were singletons. The ten largest clones add up to 1% to 1.3% of the sample. What was sequenced was naive CD8+ T cells sorted from blood. Read against the paper, the sample's cell subset or site label means: CD45RA+CCR7+. These receptors all come from a man between 18 and 29 years old in good health.

Details on this clone: Other nucleotide sequences in the sample specify the same CDR3. V and J are TRBV6-6 and TRBJ1-1; D might be TRBD1 (5 bases). Looked up from germline, CDR1 is MNHNY and CDR2 is SVGAGI (reference sequence). The V and J ends lost 2 bases and 4 bases respectively, with 11 bases between them. The CDR3 has 14 residues. The CDR3 loop reads CASSYGGGGTEAFF. The CDR3 nucleotides read TGTGCCAGCAGTTACGGCGGGGGGGGCACTGAAGCTTTCTTT.

The V call is TRBV19, the J call TRBJ2-1; possible D gene TRBD1, 5 bases. V was trimmed by 1 base and J by 1 base, leaving 8 bases between them. The germline gives CDR1 LNHDA, CDR2 SQIVND (reference sequence). The CDR3 is 15 amino acids. The DNA for the CDR3 is TGTGCCAGTAGTATAGGACAGTTGTCCTACAATGAGCAGTTCTTC. Protein product: CASSIGQLSYNEQFF. Combining the CDR3 with reference TRBV19 and TRBJ2-1 gives the whole variable domain DGGITQSPKYLFRKEGQNVTLSCEQNLNHDAMYWYRQDPGQGLRLIYYSQIVNDFQKGDIAEGYSVSREKKESFPLTVTSAQKNPTAFYLCASSIGQLSYNEQFFGPGTRLTVL.

The rearrangement uses TRBV28 and TRBJ1-1; a weak D match, TRBD1 (5 bases). Deletions cut 8 bases from V and 0 bases from J, with 10 bases between. The CDR3 contains 13 residues. The germline V gene has CDR1 MDHEN and CDR2 SYDVKM. The CDR3 region is CASLGRMNTEAFF. The CDR3 bases are TGTGCCAGCTTGGGACGGATGAACACTGAAGCTTTCTTT.

The chain recombines TRBV9 with TRBJ2-5, with unresolved D. Deletions cut 0 bases from V and 1 base from J, with 7 bases between. Per the germline V gene, CDR1 is SGDLS and CDR2 is YYNGEE. The CDR3 sequence is 14 residues long. CDR3 bases: TGTGCCAGCAGCGTAGATGCCTTCCAAGAGACCCAGTACTTC. Its protein is CASSVDAFQETQYF.

As for this clone: A much larger clone differs by one base, so this may be a read error. This specimen includes other DNA sequences encoding the same CDR3. The chain uses TRBV11-2 and TRBJ1-5; D remains ambiguous. The CDR3 spans 12 residues. V was cut by 1 base and J by 6 bases, with 4 bases left in between. Germline CDR1 SGHAT, CDR2 FQNNGV. The CDR3 loop reads CASSLGGQPQHF. In DNA, the CDR3 is TGTGCCAGCAGCTTAGGGGGTCAGCCCCAGCATTTT.

The chain combines TRBV18 with TRBJ1-2, with TRBD1 matching over 9 bases. Germline V gene lookup returns CDR1 KGHSH and CDR2 LQKENI. The ends lost 2 bases at V and 7 bases at J; junction bases unmatched: 5. This CDR3 region has 14 residues. CDR3: CASSPGQGPFGYTF. In DNA, the CDR3 is TGTGCCAGCTCACCAGGACAGGGGCCTTTTGGCTACACCTTC.

Remarks on this clone: This CDR3 is also generated by other DNA sequences in the sample. The DNA for the CDR3 is TGCGCCAGCAGCCAGGGACAGGGATCCTACGAGCAGTACTTC. This sequence encodes CASSQGQGSYEQYF. The rearrangement joins TRBV4-1 to TRBJ2-7; 9 bases map to TRBD1. Germline V gene data show CDR1 as MGHRA and CDR2 as YSYEKL. V shed 3 bases and J 1 base; nucleotides not matched to a gene: 1. The CDR3 has 14 residues.

The CDR3 region is CASSYEQLTDTQYF. DNA of the CDR3: TGTGCCAGCAGTTACGAACAGCTCACAGATACGCAGTATTTT. V gene TRBV6-5 combines with J gene TRBJ2-3; D uncertain. Trimming pared 2 bases from V and 2 bases from J, leaving 8 bases between. Looked up from germline, CDR1 is MNHEY and CDR2 is SVGAGI. CDR3 length equals 14 residues.

The genes are TRBV25-1 and TRBJ2-5; D remains unclear. CDR3 length: 16 amino acids. CDR1 is MGHDK, CDR2 SYGVNS, per germline. Between the trimmed V and J ends, which lost 0 bases and 5 bases, there was a span of 16 bases. CDR3 bases: TGTGCCAGCAGTGAATATCTCGAGGCCCCTACGGAGACCCAGTACTTC. It specifies CASSEYLEAPTETQYF.

This clone came up once. The rearrangement uses TRBV7-8 and TRBJ2-7; perhaps TRBD2 as D (5 bases). Germline V gene sequence: CDR1 SGHVS, CDR2 FQNEAQ. V was trimmed by 4 bases and J by 2 bases, leaving 15 bases between them. The CDR3 is 15 amino acids. For the CDR3, the DNA is TGTGCCAGCAGCTACTCCCGGGGAACGACCTACGAGCAGTACTTC. This sequence encodes CASSYSRGTTYEQYF.

Comment on this clone: In the same sample, other DNA sequences code for this CDR3. The chain links TRBV9 to TRBJ2-1; 8 bases agree with TRBD1. V shed 3 bases and J 3 bases; nucleotides not matched to a gene: 5. The germline V gene has CDR1 SGDLS and CDR2 YYNGEE. This CDR3 contains 15 residues. In nucleotides, the CDR3 is TGTGCCAGCAGCGCGTCCGGGACAGGCTACAATGAGCAGTTCTTC. This translates into CASSASGTGYNEQFF.

The chain employs TRBV2 and TRBJ1-1; perhaps TRBD1 as D (6 bases). Trimming removed 8 bases at V and 2 bases at J, with 18 bases between. Germline V gene lookup returns CDR1 SNHLY and CDR2 FYNNEI. The CDR3 is 15 amino acids. This chain's CDR3 is CASVRAGEINTEAFF. CDR3 bases: TGTGCCAGCGTGAGGGCAGGGGAAATCAACACTGAAGCTTTCTTT.

Only one count was recorded for this clone. This chain joins TRBV6-5 and TRBJ2-5; the D is unclear. This CDR3 contains 14 residues. V was cut by 6 bases and J by 2 bases, with 13 bases left in between. The V gene's germline CDR1 is MNHEY and CDR2 SVGAGI. The CDR3: CASSQIGLQETQYF. The CDR3 coding sequence is TGTGCCAGCAGCCAGATAGGCCTACAAGAGACCCAGTACTTC.

The chain couples TRBV10-1 to TRBJ2-1; 15 bases agree with TRBD2. Germline CDR1 WNHNN, CDR2 SYGVQD (reference sequence). CDR3 size: 17 residues. V shed 2 bases, J shed 4 bases, and the junction held 3 bases outside the gene matches. CDR3 protein: CASSEAGLAGGYNEQFF. The CDR3 DNA sequence: TGCGCCAGCAGTGAGGCCGGACTAGCGGGGGGGTACAATGAGCAGTTCTTC.

V is TRBV20-1 and J is TRBJ2-7, with D uncertain. Germline CDR1 reads DFQATT; CDR2 reads SNEGSKA (reference sequence). V was cut by 6 bases and J by 7 bases, with 13 bases left in between. This CDR3 is 11 amino acids long. The CDR3 region is CSARTVGEQYF. As DNA, the CDR3 is TGCAGTGCGAGGACGGTGGGGGAGCAGTACTTC.

V is TRBV4-3 and J is TRBJ2-1, with a tentative D call TRBD2 (5 bases). Germline values: CDR1 LGHNA, CDR2 YSLEER. Deletions cut 0 bases from V and 8 bases from J, with 8 bases between. The CDR3 contains 13 residues. This CDR3 reads CASSQDRGDEQFF. In nucleotides, the CDR3 is TGCGCCAGCAGCCAAGACCGGGGAGATGAGCAGTTCTTC.

The rearrangement joins TRBV5-5 to TRBJ2-7; 9 bases fit TRBD1. Germline V gene lookup returns CDR1 SGHKS and CDR2 YYEKEE (reference sequence). This CDR3 has 15 amino acids. After removal of 2 bases from V and 0 bases from J, the junction contained 3 bases not matched to a gene. This CDR3 is CASSLIQGASYEQYF. DNA for the CDR3: TGTGCCAGCAGCTTAATACAGGGGGCCTCCTACGAGCAGTACTTC.

The rearrangement uses TRBV7-9 and TRBJ2-1, with 7 bases identical to TRBD2. Trimming cost V 6 bases and J 7 bases; bases outside gene matches: 6. The CDR3 runs to 13 residues. CDR1 and CDR2 (germline): SEHNR, FQNEAQ (reference sequence). The CDR3 coding sequence is TGTGCCAGCAGGATGGGAGGGGAGAATGAGCAGTTCTTC. Protein sequence: CASRMGGENEQFF. Together with reference TRBV7-9 and TRBJ2-1, the CDR3 gives the full variable domain: DTGVSQNPRHKITKRGQNVTFRCDPISEHNRLYWYRQTLGQGPEFLTYFQNEAQLEKSRLLSDRFSAERPKGSFSTLEIQRTEQGDSAMYLCASRMGGENEQFFGPGTRLTVL.

V is TRBV7-8 and J is TRBJ2-5; 7 nucleotides line up with TRBD1. The CDR3 is made up of 15 amino acids. Germline V gives CDR1 SGHVS, CDR2 FQNEAQ. J gave up 5 bases and V 5 bases, and 11 bases lay outside the gene matches. The CDR3 coding sequence is TGTGCCAGCAGCCCTTGGACAGGCAGCATGGAGACCCAGTACTTC. Translating gives CASSPWTGSMETQYF.

About this clone: This sample includes further DNA sequences coding for the same CDR3. The rearrangement uses TRBV9 and TRBJ1-3; D is unclear. V was clipped by 0 bases and J by 0 bases, with 7 bases between them. CDR1 and CDR2 (germline): SGDLS, YYNGEE. The CDR3 covers 15 residues. The CDR3 DNA is TGTGCCAGCAGCGTAGGCGGATCCTCTGGAAACACCATATATTTT. It codes for CASSVGGSSGNTIYF. Based on the CDR3 plus reference TRBV9 and TRBJ1-3, the full variable domain is DSGVTQTPKHLITATGQRVTLRCSPRSGDLSVYWYQQSLDQGLQFLIQYYNGEERAKGNILERFSAQQFPDLHSELNLSSLELGDSALYFCASSVGGSSGNTIYFGEGSWLTVV.

Regarding this clone: Other DNA sequences in this specimen translate into the identical CDR3. The V and J genes are TRBV27 and TRBJ2-7; maybe TRBD1 (6 bases). Trimming took off 0 bases at V and 1 base at J, with 7 bases between the two ends. CDR3 length: 14 amino acids. The germline CDR1 and CDR2 sequences are MNHEY and SMNVEV (reference sequence). The CDR3 spells CASSLSDSSYEQYF. CDR3 in DNA: TGTGCCAGCAGTTTATCGGACAGTTCCTACGAGCAGTACTTC.